This record concerns one TCR beta chain sequence. What it binds is unknown. A read error may account for a junction end that differs from germline. The PCR contained 60 Vbeta and 13 Jbeta primers. Profiling relied on immunoSEQ multiplex PCR, and the TCRdb table lists in-frame clones only, not all of them. The sample lists 120,000 or so clones; over 70% were seen once. This CDR3 spans 12 amino acids. CDR1 is SEHNR and CDR2 is FQNEAQ in the germline V gene (reference sequence). This sample was taken from a study of cytomegalovirus exposure and HLA in healthy donors. Study-wide results and limits: TRBV6-2, TRBV6-3 and some other V segments were unresolvable in 87-base-pair reads. Altogether, 170 or so TCR beta chains were recorded as cytomegalovirus-associated.

This chain links TRBV7-9 with TRBJ1-1, with unresolved D. The sample taken for sequencing was PBMCs. This sequence was found in a man younger than 35 in good health and CMV-seropositive. CDR3 DNA: TGTTCCAGCAGCTTACTCAACACTGAAGCTTTCTTT. Its protein product is CSSSLLNTEAFF.